These 15 T cell receptor beta chains were all obtained from the same sample, sequenced in a study of cytomegalovirus exposure and HLA in healthy donors (TCRdb year 2017). The library was built by means of the immunoSEQ multiplex PCR assay. The multiplex PCR relied on a mix of 60 forward primers for TCR Vbeta segments and 13 reverse primers for TCR Jbeta segments. TCRdb retrieved this table from immuneACCESS and kept in-frame rearrangements only. Not all clones are present; in checked studies, unresolved V genes account for under half, and no reason is known for the remainder. For this sample, the table gives roughly 77,000 clones. The ten biggest clones cover about 3.8% of the sample. The specimen sequenced was PBMCs. Every receptor here comes from a female donor in good health and CMV-seropositive.

This rearrangement joins TRBV7-9 to TRBJ1-1; 9 bases fit TRBD1. Germline V gene lookup returns CDR1 SEHNR and CDR2 FQNEAQ (reference sequence). The CDR3 runs to 15 residues. V shed 5 bases, J shed 3 bases, and the junction held 7 bases outside the gene matches. CDR3 protein: CASSQGQGRDTEAFF. As DNA, the CDR3 is TGTGCCAGCAGCCAGGGACAGGGAAGGGACACTGAAGCTTTCTTT.

About this clone itself: Its ends do not fully match the called genes, so a read error is possible. CDR3 residues: CASAPLVARGSTEAFF. CDR3 nucleotide sequence: TGTGCCAGCGCACCACTTGTGGCCAGGGGTAGTACTGAAGCTTTCTTT. The chain uses TRBV18 and TRBJ1-1, with D possibly being TRBD1 (6 bases). Germline V gene lookup returns CDR1 KGHSH and CDR2 LQKENI. The CDR3 totals 16 residues. The variable domain in full, completed from reference TRBV18 and TRBJ1-1, reads NAGVMQNPRHLVRRRGQEARLRCSPMKGHSHVYWYRQLPEEGLKFMVYLQKENIIDESGMPKERFSAEFPKEGPSILRIQQVVRGDSAAYFCASAPLVARGSTEAFFGQGTRLTVV.

With respect to this clone: A junction boundary mismatches the germline segment, possibly from a read error. V usage is TRBV7-7 and J usage is TRBJ2-1; 11 bases line up with TRBD2. Germline CDR1 reads SSHAT; CDR2 reads FNYEAQ (reference sequence). This CDR3 has 15 amino acids. The CDR3 DNA sequence: TGTGCTAGCAGCTTAGTAGCGGGGGGGCTCGAGGAGCAGTTCTTC. Protein: CASSLVAGGLEEQFF.

The rearrangement links TRBV18 to TRBJ2-1; 7 bases match TRBD1. The CDR3 extends over 15 amino acids. Germline V lookup: CDR1 KGHSH, CDR2 LQKENI. Trimming took 2 bases from V and 5 from J; bases not matched to a gene: 6. The CDR3 is CASSPSGQLDNEQFF. In nucleotides, the CDR3 is TGTGCCAGCTCACCATCGGGACAGCTGGACAATGAGCAGTTCTTC.

The J gene is TRBJ1-5, the V gene TRBV7-2, with a possible D match to TRBD1 (6 bases). The CDR3 length is 15 residues. Germline CDR1 is SGHTA and CDR2 is FQGNSA. Trimming pared 6 bases from V and 5 bases from J, leaving 17 bases between. The DNA for the CDR3 is TGTGCCAGCAGAGCAGGGGTCAACGGTTATCAGCCCCAGCATTTT. Amino acid sequence: CASRAGVNGYQPQHF.

V is TRBV6-5 and J is TRBJ2-7, with D perhaps matching TRBD2 (5 bases). The length of the CDR3 is 14 residues. Germline CDR1 and CDR2: MNHEY and SVGAGI. Trimming shortened V by 2 bases and J by 0 bases, and 8 bases separated the two germline ends. CDR3: CASSYNGNSYEQYF. CDR3 nucleotides: TGTGCCAGCAGTTACAACGGGAACTCCTACGAGCAGTACTTC.

The chain couples TRBV5-1 to TRBJ2-7; TRBD2 matches 7 bases. The length of the CDR3 is 16 residues. V trimming: 0 bases; J trimming: 2 bases; junction bases outside the gene matches: 8. Germline V CDR1 and CDR2: SGHRS, YFSETQ. Here the CDR3 reads CASSLVSGTITYEQYF. CDR3 in DNA: TGCGCCAGCAGCTTGGTCTCCGGGACTATTACCTACGAGCAGTACTTC. Full variable domain (rest looked up from reference TRBV5-1 and TRBJ2-7): KAGVTQTPRYLIKTRGQQVTLSCSPISGHRSVSWYQQTPGQGLQFLFEYFSETQRNKGNFPGRFSGRQFSNSRSEMNVSTLELGDSALYLCASSLVSGTITYEQYFGPGTRLTVT.

The chain joins TRBV7-2 to TRBJ2-1; D is possibly TRBD2 (5 bases). Per germline, CDR1 SGHTA and CDR2 FQGNSA. Trimming cost V 2 bases and J 10 bases, with 9 bases left between them. The CDR3 extends over 12 amino acids. The CDR3 loop reads CASSLMRVEQFF. In DNA form, the CDR3 reads TGTGCCAGCAGCTTAATGCGGGTAGAGCAGTTCTTC.

The chain couples TRBV9 to TRBJ2-7, with TRBD1 matching 8 bases. The CDR3 loop spans 14 amino acids. Trimming removed 0 bases from V and 3 bases from J; junction bases left unmatched: 2. Germline V gives CDR1 SGDLS, CDR2 YYNGEE. CDR3 protein: CASSVGTGNYEQYF. Written as DNA, the CDR3 is TGTGCCAGCAGCGTAGGGACAGGGAACTACGAGCAGTACTTC.

The chain uses TRBV4-3 and TRBJ2-1; 10 bases match TRBD2. V gave up 0 bases and J gave up 5 bases; unmatched junction bases: 4. CDR1 and CDR2 from the germline V gene are LGHNA and YSLEER. The CDR3 contains 16 residues. DNA of the CDR3: TGCGCCAGCAGCCAAGAAGAGCGGGGGGGTGACAATGAGCAGTTCTTC. Amino acid sequence: CASSQEERGGDNEQFF.

This chain uses TRBV5-4 with TRBJ1-2; tentative D call: TRBD1 (5 bases). In germline, CDR1 is SGHNT, CDR2 YYREEE (reference sequence). The V end lost 3 bases, the J end lost 7 bases, and 16 bases lay between the germline ends. The CDR3 is made up of 14 amino acids. The CDR3 DNA reads TGTGCCAGCAGCTCCCCCCAGGGTATCTCTGGCTACACCTTC. It specifies CASSSPQGISGYTF. Complete variable domain (other parts from reference TRBV5-4 and TRBJ1-2): ETGVTQSPTHLIKTRGQQVTLRCSSQSGHNTVSWYQQALGQGPQFIFQYYREEENGRGNFPPRFSGLQFPNYSSELNVNALELDDSALYLCASSSPQGISGYTFGSGTRLTVV.

This chain links TRBV2 with TRBJ1-1, with a possible D match to TRBD1 (6 bases). Germline values: CDR1 SNHLY, CDR2 FYNNEI. The CDR3 is made up of 13 amino acids. V dropped 6 bases and J dropped 2 bases, with 10 bases sitting between them. For the CDR3, the DNA is TGTGCCAGCAGCAAACAGGGAAACACTGAAGCTTTCTTT. This sequence encodes CASSKQGNTEAFF.

This rearrangement joins TRBV19 to TRBJ2-7; the D gene is possibly TRBD2 (5 bases). V dropped 6 bases and J dropped 1 base, with 13 bases sitting between them. Germline lookup yields CDR1 LNHDA and CDR2 SQIVND (reference sequence). The CDR3 totals 14 residues. Here the CDR3 DNA reads TGTGCCAGTAGCCGGACTGAGAGGTCCTACGAGCAGTACTTC. Its translation: CASSRTERSYEQYF. Drawing the rest from reference TRBV19 and TRBJ2-7, the complete variable domain is DGGITQSPKYLFRKEGQNVTLSCEQNLNHDAMYWYRQDPGQGLRLIYYSQIVNDFQKGDIAEGYSVSREKKESFPLTVTSAQKNPTAFYLCASSRTERSYEQYFGPGTRLTVT.

The chain has TRBV6-1 and TRBJ2-3; D possibly corresponds to TRBD2 (6 bases). Germline assignment: CDR1 MNHNS and CDR2 SASEGT. The CDR3 is 14 amino acids. The V and J ends lost 7 bases and 9 bases respectively, with 20 bases between them. In nucleotides, the CDR3 is TGTGCCAGCATGAGCACGGGGACTTCGGAGACGCAGTATTTT. Protein product: CASMSTGTSETQYF.

The chain joins TRBV28 to TRBJ1-2; 7 positions match TRBD1. Germline CDR1 MDHEN, CDR2 SYDVKM. The length of the CDR3 is 15 residues. Trimming cost V 6 bases and J 7 bases; bases outside gene matches: 14. CDR3 nucleotides: TGTGCCAGCAGGGAAATTCGGACAGGCCTAGGTGGCTACACCTTC. Amino acid sequence: CASREIRTGLGGYTF.